A single TCR beta chain is shown here with its context. Produced via immunoSEQ multiplex PCR; TCRdb's table is partial and in-frame only. The data contain under 150,000 clones, around 79% of them singletons. The CDR3 loop spans 15 amino acids. Trimming took 2 bases from V and 6 from J, leaving 13 bases between them. The germline V gene has CDR1 SEHNR and CDR2 FQNEAQ (reference sequence). This sample is drawn from a study of blood T cell repertoires in COVID-19. The specimen was peripheral blood. The rearrangement joins TRBV7-9 to TRBJ2-2; no reliable D call. The source is a man older than 75 with acute or convalescent COVID-19. This CDR3 reads CASSLLGPEAGELFF. CDR3 DNA sequence: TGTGCCAGCAGCTTATTGGGCCCCGAAGCCGGGGAGCTGTTTTTT.